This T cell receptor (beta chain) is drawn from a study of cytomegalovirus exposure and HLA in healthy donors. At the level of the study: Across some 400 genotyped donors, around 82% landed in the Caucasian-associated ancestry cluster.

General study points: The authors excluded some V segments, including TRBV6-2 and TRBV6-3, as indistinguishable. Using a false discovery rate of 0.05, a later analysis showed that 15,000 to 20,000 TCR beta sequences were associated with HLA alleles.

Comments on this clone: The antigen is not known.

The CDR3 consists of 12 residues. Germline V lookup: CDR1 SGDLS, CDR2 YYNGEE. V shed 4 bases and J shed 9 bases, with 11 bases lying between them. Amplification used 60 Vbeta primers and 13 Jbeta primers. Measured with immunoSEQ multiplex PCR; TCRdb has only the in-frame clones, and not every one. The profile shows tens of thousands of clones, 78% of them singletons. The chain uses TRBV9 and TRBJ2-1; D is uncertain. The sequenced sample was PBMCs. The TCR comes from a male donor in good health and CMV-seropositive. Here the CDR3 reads CASSSEVGEQFF. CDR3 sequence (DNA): TGTGCCAGCAGCTCCGAGGTAGGTGAGCAGTTCTTC.